This T cell receptor (beta chain) is drawn from a study of blood T cell repertoires in COVID-19. Study at large: COVID-19 samples, acute and convalescent, were from the United States, Italy and Spain. T cells, B-cell-depleted T cells, or PBMCs supplied cDNA or gDNA.

This CDR3 comprises 15 residues. The germline V gene encodes CDR1 LGHDT and CDR2 YNNKEL (reference sequence). The V end lost 2 bases, the J end lost 1 base, and 9 bases lay between the germline ends. Produced via immunoSEQ multiplex PCR; TCRdb's table is partial and in-frame only. Of some 160,000 clones in the sample, 79% were seen once. V is TRBV3-1 (or the pseudogene TRBV3-2) and J is TRBJ1-5, with D uncertain. The receptor was isolated from a man aged 45-65 years with active or convalescent COVID-19. Sequencing used peripheral blood. CDR3 coding DNA: TGTGCCAGCAGCCAAACTTACGGGAGCAATCAGCCCCAGCATTTT. Its translation: CASSQTYGSNQPQHF.